Sequencing of this TCR beta chain was carried out in a study of T cells in Graves' hyperthyroidism and ophthalmopathy. General observations from the study: Also found in blood were most expanded thyroid clonotypes above 0.001.

The germline V gene encodes CDR1 SGHRS and CDR2 YFSETQ. The junction had 5 bases not matched to a gene; V was cut back by 9 bases and J by 5 bases. The CDR3 is 13 amino acids. TCR beta CDR3 region amplification was performed from RNA transcripts. The TCR CDR3 first-round RT-PCR relied on the HTBI primer set. TCRdb re-derived calls from the multiplex PCR reads in MiXCR, one entry per CDR3 protein. This sample has around 370,000 distinct CDR3 sequences, with approximately 17% found just once. This clonotype came up many times. What it recognizes is unknown. The gene calls are TRBV5-1 and TRBJ2-1, with TRBD1 matching 10 bases. The clonotype comes from a man aged 18 to 35 with Graves' ophthalmopathy. Sequenced input: blood. The CDR3 nucleotides read TGCGCCATCAGACAGGGGGCCGACAATGAGCAGTTCTTC. This gives the protein CAIRQGADNEQFF.